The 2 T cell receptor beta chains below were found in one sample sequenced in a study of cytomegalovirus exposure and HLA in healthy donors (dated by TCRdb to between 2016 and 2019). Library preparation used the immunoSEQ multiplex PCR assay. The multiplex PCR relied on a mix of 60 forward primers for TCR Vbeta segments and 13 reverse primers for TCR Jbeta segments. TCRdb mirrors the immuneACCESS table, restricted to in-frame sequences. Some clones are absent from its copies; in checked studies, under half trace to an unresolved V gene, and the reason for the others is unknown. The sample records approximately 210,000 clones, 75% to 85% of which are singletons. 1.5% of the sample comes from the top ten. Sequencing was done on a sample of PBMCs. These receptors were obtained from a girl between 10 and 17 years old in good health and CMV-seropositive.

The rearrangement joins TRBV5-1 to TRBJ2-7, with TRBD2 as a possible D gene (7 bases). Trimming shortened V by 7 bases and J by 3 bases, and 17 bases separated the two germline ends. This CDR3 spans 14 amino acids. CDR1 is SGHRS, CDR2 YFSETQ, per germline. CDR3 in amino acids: CASAGASLGYEQYF. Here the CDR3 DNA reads TGCGCCAGCGCGGGGGCCTCCCTAGGCTACGAGCAGTACTTC.

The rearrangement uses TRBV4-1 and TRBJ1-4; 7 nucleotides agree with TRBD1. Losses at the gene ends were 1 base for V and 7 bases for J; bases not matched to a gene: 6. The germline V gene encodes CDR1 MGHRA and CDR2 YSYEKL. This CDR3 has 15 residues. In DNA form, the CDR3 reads TGCGCCAGCAGCCAAGTTCCGGGACAGATTGAAAAACTGTTTTTT. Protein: CASSQVPGQIEKLFF.